This T cell receptor (beta chain) was captured by sequencing in a study of shared clonotypes between healthy human individuals. The overall study: Aged 18 to 49, the donors were a couple of women and three men.

Genomic DNA of every subset was divided equally among multiple immunoSEQ plates. The data were produced by immunoSEQ multiplex PCR, yet TCRdb's version contains in-frame clones alone and is incomplete. Among 85,000 to 100,000 clones listed, 60% to 75% were seen once. Broader study findings: It was the few donors that limited the genetic and exposure-history diversity represented.

As regards this clone: Its matching antigen is unknown.

The CDR3 totals 15 residues. Germline loops: CDR1 SEHNR, CDR2 FQNEAQ (reference sequence). Trimming pared 3 bases from V and 4 bases from J, leaving 13 bases between. The V gene is TRBV7-9, the J gene TRBJ2-1, with D possibly matching TRBD2 (6 bases). The sequence came from a man under 40 in good health. Sequenced material: memory CD8+ T cells sorted from blood. Subset in this sample: CD45RO+ cells pooled with CCR7-negative TemRA cells. Here the CDR3 reads CASSFIAEIYNEQFF. As DNA, the CDR3 is TGTGCCAGCAGCTTTATAGCGGAGATATACAATGAGCAGTTCTTC.